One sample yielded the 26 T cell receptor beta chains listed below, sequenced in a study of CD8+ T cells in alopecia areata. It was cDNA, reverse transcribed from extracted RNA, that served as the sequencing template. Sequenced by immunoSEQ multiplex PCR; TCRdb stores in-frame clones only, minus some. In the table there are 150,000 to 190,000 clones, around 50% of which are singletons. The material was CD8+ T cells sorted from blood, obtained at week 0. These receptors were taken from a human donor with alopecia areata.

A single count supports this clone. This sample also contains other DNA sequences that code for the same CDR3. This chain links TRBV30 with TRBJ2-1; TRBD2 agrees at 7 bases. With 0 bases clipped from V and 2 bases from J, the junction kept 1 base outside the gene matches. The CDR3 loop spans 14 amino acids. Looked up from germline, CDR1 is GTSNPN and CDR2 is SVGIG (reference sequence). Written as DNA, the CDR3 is TGTGCCTGGAGTGTTGGGGGGGCCTACAATGAGCAGTTCTTC. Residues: CAWSVGGAYNEQFF.

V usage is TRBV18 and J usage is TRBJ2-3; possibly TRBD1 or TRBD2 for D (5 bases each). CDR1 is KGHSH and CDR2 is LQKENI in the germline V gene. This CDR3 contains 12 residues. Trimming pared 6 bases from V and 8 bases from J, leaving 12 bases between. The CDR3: CASSDGTFTQYF. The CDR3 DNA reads TGTGCCAGCTCCGACGGGACGTTTACGCAGTATTTT. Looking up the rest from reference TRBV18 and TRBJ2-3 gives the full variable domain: NAGVMQNPRHLVRRRGQEARLRCSPMKGHSHVYWYRQLPEEGLKFMVYLQKENIIDESGMPKERFSAEFPKEGPSILRIQQVVRGDSAAYFCASSDGTFTQYFGPGTRLTVL.

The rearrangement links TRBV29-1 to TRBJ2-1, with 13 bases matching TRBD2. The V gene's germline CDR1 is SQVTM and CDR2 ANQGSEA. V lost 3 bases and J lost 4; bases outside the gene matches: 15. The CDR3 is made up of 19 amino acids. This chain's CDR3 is CSVDRGLAGELGDYNEQFF. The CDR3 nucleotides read TGCAGCGTTGATCGAGGACTAGCGGGGGAGCTCGGGGATTACAATGAGCAGTTCTTC.

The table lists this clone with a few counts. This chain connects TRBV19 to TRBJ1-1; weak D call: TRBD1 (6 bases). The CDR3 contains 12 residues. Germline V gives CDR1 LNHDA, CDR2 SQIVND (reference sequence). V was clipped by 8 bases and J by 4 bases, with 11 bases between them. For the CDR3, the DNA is TGTGCCAGTTCGGCAGGGGTCACTGAAGCTTTCTTT. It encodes CASSAGVTEAFF.

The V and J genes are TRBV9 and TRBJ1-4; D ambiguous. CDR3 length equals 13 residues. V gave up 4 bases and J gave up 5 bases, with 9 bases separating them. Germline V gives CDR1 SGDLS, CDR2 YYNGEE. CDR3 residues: CASSLRENEKLFF. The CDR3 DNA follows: TGTGCCAGCAGCTTGAGGGAAAATGAAAAACTGTTTTTT.

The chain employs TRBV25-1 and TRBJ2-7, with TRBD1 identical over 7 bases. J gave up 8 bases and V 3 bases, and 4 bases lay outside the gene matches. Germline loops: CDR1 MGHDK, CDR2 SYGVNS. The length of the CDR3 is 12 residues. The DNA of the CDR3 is TGTGCCAGCAGTGAGTTGACAGGGCAGCAGTACTTC. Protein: CASSELTGQQYF.

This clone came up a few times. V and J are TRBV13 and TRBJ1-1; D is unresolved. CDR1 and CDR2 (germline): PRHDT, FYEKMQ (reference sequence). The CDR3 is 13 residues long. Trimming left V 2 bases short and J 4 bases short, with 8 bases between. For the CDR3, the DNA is TGTGCCAGCAGCTTACTCCGGGGCACTGAAGCTTTCTTT. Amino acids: CASSLLRGTEAFF.

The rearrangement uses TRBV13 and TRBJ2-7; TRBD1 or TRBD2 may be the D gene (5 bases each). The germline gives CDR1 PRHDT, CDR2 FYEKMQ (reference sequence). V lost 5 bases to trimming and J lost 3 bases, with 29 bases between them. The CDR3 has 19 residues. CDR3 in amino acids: CASSRRYSRDHQGDYEQYF. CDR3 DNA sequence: TGTGCCAGCAGCAGAAGATACTCCCGGGACCACCAGGGTGACTACGAGCAGTACTTC.

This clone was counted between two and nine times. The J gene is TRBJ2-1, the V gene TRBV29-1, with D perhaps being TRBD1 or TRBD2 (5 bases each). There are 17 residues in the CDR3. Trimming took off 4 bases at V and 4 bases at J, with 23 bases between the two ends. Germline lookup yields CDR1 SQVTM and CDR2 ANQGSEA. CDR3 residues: CSVGVPGTGTRYNEQFF. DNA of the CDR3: TGCAGCGTTGGGGTCCCGGGGACGGGTACCCGATACAATGAGCAGTTCTTC.

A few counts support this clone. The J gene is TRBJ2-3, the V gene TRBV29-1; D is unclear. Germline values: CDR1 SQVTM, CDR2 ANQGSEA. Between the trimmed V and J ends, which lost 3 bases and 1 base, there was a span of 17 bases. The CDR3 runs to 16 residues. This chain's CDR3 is CSVEPPTPERTDTQYF. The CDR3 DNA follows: TGCAGCGTTGAGCCCCCTACGCCGGAACGCACAGATACGCAGTATTTT.

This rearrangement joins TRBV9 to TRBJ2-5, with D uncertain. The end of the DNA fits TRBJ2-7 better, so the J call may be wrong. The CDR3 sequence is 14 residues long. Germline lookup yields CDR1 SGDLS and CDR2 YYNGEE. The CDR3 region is CASSGYTNSYEQYF. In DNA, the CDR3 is TGTGCCAGCAGCGGCTATACTAACTCCTACGAGCAGTACTTC.

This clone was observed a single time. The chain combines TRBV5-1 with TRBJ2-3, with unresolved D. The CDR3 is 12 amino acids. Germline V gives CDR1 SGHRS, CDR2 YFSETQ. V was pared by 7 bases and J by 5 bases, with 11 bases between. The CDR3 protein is CASARSEDTQYF. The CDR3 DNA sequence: TGCGCCAGCGCCCGCAGCGAAGATACGCAGTATTTT. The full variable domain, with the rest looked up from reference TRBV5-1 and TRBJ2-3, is KAGVTQTPRYLIKTRGQQVTLSCSPISGHRSVSWYQQTPGQGLQFLFEYFSETQRNKGNFPGRFSGRQFSNSRSEMNVSTLELGDSALYLCASARSEDTQYFGPGTRLTVL.

The CDR3 nucleotides read TGTGCCAGCTCACCATTCGCTAGCGGTGATACTAGCACAGATACGCAGTATTTT. Translated: CASSPFASGDTSTDTQYF. The chain uses TRBV18 and TRBJ2-3, with 7 nucleotides matching TRBD2. V was clipped by 2 bases and J by 0 bases; unmatched bases: 11. Germline V gene sequence: CDR1 KGHSH, CDR2 LQKENI. This CDR3 spans 18 amino acids.

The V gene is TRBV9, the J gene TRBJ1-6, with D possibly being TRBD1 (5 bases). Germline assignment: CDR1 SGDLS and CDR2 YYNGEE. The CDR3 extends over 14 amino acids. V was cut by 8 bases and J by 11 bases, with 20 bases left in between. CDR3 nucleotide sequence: TGTGCCAGTCAAGAACAGCCGGGGCCTACACCCCTCCACTTT. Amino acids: CASQEQPGPTPLHF.

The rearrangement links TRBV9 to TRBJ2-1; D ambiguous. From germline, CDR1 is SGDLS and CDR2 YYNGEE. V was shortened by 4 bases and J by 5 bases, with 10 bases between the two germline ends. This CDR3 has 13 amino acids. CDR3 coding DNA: TGTGCCAGCAGCACCCGATCCAACAATGAGCAGTTCTTC. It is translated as CASSTRSNNEQFF. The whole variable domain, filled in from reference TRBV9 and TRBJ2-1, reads DSGVTQTPKHLITATGQRVTLRCSPRSGDLSVYWYQQSLDQGLQFLIQYYNGEERAKGNILERFSAQQFPDLHSELNLSSLELGDSALYFCASSTRSNNEQFFGPGTRLTVL.

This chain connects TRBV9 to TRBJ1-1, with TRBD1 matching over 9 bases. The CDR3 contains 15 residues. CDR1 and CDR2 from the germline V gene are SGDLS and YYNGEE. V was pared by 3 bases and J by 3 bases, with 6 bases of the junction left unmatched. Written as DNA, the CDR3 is TGTGCCAGCAGCGCAGGGACAGGGACGGACACTGAAGCTTTCTTT. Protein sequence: CASSAGTGTDTEAFF.

The CDR3 here is CSVRDSEYGYTF. The CDR3 DNA reads TGCAGCGTTCGGGACAGTGAATATGGCTACACCTTC. This chain links TRBV29-1 with TRBJ1-2; 7 bases are a match to TRBD1. The CDR3 extends over 12 amino acids. Germline V CDR1 and CDR2: SQVTM, ANQGSEA. The V and J ends lost 5 bases and 5 bases, in that order; junction bases with no gene match: 5.

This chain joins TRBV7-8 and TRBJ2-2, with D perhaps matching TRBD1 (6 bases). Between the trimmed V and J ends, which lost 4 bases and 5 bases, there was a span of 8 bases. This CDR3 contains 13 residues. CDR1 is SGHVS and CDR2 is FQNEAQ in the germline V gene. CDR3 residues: CASSYRETGELFF. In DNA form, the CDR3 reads TGTGCCAGCAGCTACAGGGAAACCGGGGAGCTGTTTTTT.

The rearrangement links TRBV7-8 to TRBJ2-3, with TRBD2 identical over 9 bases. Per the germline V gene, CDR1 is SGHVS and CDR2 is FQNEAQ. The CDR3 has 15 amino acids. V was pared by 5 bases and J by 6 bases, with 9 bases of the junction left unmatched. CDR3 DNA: TGTGCCAGCAGCCTGACTAGCGGTCCGGGGGATACGCAGTATTTT. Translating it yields CASSLTSGPGDTQYF.

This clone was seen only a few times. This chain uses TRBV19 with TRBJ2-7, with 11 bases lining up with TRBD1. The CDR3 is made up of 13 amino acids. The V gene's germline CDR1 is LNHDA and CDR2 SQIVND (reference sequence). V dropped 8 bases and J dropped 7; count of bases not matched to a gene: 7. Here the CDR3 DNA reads TGTGCCAGTTCTCGGACAGGGGGCAAGGAGCAGTACTTC. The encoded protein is CASSRTGGKEQYF.

CDR3 loop: CASSLAPDSNYGYTF. CDR3 coding DNA: TGTGCCAGCAGCTTAGCTCCGGACAGTAACTATGGCTACACCTTC. The chain employs TRBV7-9 and TRBJ1-2, with a weak D call TRBD1 (6 bases). The CDR3 covers 15 residues. Per germline, CDR1 SEHNR and CDR2 FQNEAQ (reference sequence). Between the trimmed V and J ends, which lost 0 bases and 1 base, there was a span of 9 bases.

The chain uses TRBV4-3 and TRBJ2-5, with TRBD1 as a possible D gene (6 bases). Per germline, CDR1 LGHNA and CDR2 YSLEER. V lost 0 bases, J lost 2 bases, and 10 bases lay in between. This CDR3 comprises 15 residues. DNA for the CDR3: TGCGCCAGCAGCCAAGACACAGGGTCTCAAGAGACCCAGTACTTC. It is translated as CASSQDTGSQETQYF.

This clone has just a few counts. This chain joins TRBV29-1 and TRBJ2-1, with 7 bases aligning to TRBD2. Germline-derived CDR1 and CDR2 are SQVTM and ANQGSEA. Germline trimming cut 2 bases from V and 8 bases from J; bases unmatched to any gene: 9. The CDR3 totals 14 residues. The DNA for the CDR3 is TGCAGCGTTGAAAGCGGGGTTCTTTATGATGAGCAGTTCTTC. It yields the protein CSVESGVLYDEQFF.

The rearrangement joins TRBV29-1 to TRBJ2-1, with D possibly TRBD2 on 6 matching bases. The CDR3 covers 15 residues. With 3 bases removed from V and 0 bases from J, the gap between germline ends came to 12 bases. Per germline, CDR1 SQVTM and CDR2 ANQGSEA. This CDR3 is CSVDTRGSSYNEQFF. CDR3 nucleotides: TGCAGCGTTGATACCCGGGGGAGCTCCTACAATGAGCAGTTCTTC.

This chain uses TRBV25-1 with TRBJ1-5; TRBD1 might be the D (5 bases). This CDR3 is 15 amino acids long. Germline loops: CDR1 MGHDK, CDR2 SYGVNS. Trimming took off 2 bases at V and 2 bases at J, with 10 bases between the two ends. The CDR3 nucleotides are TGTGCCAGCAGTGAACAGGGTGCGGGCAATCAGCCCCAGCATTTT. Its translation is CASSEQGAGNQPQHF.

The CDR3 DNA sequence: TGCAGCGTTGAAAGCCCGGGACAAGACTATGGCTACACCTTC. As protein: CSVESPGQDYGYTF. The chain links TRBV29-1 to TRBJ1-2; the D gene is possibly TRBD1 (6 bases). The V and J ends lost 2 bases and 3 bases respectively, with 13 bases between them. From germline, CDR1 is SQVTM and CDR2 ANQGSEA. The CDR3 has 14 residues.